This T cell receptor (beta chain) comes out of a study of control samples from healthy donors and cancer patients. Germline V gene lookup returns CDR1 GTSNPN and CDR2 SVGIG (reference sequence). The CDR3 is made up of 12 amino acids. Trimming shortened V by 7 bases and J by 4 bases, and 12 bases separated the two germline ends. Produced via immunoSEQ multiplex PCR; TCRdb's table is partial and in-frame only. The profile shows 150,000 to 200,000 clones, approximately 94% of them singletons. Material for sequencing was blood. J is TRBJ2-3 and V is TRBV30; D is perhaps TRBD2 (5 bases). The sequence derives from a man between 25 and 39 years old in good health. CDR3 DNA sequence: TGTGCCTCCGAGGTTAGCGCAGATACGCAGTATTTT. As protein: CASEVSADTQYF.